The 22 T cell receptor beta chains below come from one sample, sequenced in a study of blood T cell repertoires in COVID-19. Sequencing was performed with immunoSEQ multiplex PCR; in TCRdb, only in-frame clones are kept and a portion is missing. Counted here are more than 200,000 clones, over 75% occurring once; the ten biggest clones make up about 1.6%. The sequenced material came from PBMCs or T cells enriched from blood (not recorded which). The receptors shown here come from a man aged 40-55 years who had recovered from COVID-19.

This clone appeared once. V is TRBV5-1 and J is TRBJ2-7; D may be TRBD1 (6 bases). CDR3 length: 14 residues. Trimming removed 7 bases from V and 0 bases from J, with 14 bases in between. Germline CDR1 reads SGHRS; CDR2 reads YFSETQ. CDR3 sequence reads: CASHRTDGSYEQYF. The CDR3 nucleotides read TGCGCCAGCCACCGGACAGACGGCTCCTACGAGCAGTACTTC.

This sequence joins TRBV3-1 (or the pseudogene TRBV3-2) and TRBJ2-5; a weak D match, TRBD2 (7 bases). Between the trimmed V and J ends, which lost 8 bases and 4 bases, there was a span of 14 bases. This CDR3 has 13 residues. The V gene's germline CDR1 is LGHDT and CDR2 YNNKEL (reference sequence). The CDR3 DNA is TGTGCCAGCGCTCGGGGGGCTTCAGAGACCCAGTACTTC. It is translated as CASARGASETQYF.

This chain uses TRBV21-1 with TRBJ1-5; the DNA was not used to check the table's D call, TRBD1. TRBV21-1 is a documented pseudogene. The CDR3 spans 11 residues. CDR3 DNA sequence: TGTGCCCGCAACAGAAATCAGCCCCAGCATTTT. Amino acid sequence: CARNRNQPQHF.

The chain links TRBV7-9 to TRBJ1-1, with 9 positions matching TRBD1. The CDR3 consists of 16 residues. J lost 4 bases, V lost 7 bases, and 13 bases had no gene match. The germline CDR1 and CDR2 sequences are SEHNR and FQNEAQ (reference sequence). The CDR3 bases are TGTGCCAGCACCAAACAGCCCGCGACAGGGGGCACTGAAGCTTTCTTT. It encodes CASTKQPATGGTEAFF.

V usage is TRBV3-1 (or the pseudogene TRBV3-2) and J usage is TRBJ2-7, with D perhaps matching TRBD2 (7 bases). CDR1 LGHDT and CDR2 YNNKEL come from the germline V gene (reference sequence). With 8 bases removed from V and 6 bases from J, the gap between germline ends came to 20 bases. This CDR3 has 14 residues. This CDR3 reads CASDRGGAWGEQYF. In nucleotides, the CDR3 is TGTGCCAGCGACCGAGGGGGGGCTTGGGGCGAGCAGTACTTC.

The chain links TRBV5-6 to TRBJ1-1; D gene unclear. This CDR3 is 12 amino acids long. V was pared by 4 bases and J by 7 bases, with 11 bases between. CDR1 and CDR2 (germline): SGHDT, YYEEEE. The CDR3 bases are TGTGCCAGCAGCCCCGGCCGCGGTGAAGCTTTCTTT. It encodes CASSPGRGEAFF.

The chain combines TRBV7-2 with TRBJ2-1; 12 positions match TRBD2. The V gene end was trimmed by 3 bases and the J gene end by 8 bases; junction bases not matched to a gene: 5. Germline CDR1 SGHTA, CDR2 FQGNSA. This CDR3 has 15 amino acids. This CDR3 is CASSFASGGEYEQFF. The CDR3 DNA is TGTGCCAGCAGCTTTGCTAGCGGGGGGGAATATGAGCAGTTCTTC.

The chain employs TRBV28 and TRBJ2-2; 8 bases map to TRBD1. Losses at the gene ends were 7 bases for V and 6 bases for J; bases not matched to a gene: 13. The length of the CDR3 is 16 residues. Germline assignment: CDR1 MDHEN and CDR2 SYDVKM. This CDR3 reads CASTPADRGLAGELFF. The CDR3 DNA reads TGTGCCAGCACCCCAGCTGACAGGGGATTGGCCGGGGAGCTGTTTTTT.

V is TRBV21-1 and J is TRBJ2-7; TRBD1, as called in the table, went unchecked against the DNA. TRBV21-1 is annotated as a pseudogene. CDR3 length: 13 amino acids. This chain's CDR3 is CASGGRAPYEQYF. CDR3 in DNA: TGTGCCAGCGGGGGCAGGGCCCCCTACGAGCAGTACTTC.

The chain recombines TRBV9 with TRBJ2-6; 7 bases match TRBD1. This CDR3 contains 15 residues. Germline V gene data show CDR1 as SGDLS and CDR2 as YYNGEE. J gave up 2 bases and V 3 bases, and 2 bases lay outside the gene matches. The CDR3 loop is CASSATGTGANVLTF. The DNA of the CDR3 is TGTGCCAGCAGCGCGACAGGGACTGGGGCCAACGTCCTGACTTTC.

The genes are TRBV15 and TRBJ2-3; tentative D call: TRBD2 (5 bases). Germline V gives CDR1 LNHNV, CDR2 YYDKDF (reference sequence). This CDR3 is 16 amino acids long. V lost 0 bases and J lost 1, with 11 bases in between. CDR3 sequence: CATSRDRLAGTDTQYF. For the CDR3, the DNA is TGTGCCACCAGCAGAGATCGGCTAGCCGGCACAGATACGCAGTATTTT.

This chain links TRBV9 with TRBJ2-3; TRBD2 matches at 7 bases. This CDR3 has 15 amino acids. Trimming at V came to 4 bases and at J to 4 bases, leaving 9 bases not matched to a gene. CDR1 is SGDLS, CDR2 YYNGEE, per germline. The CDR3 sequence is CASSPWAGRADTQYF. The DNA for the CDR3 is TGTGCCAGCAGCCCCTGGGCAGGGAGGGCAGATACGCAGTATTTT.

CDR3 coding DNA: TGTGCCACCAGCAGAGATCCCCCGGGGGGGGCGATCACCGGGGAGCTGTTTTTT. Translating gives CATSRDPPGGAITGELFF. V gene TRBV15 combines with J gene TRBJ2-2, with 8 bases lining up with TRBD2. Unmatched junction bases numbered 10, after V lost 0 bases and J lost 4 bases. This CDR3 comprises 18 residues. Germline values: CDR1 LNHNV, CDR2 YYDKDF (reference sequence).

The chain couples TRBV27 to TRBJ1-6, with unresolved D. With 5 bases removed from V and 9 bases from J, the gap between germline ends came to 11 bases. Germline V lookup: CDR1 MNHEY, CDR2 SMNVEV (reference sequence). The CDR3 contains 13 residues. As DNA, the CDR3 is TGTGCCAGCAGTCCGGGGAGGTTTTCACCCCTCCACTTT. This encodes CASSPGRFSPLHF.

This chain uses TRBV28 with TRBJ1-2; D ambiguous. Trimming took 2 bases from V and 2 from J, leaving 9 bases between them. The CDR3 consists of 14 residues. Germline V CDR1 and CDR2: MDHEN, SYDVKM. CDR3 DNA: TGTGCCAGCAGTTTAGACTCGTTAAACTATGGCTACACCTTC. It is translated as CASSLDSLNYGYTF.

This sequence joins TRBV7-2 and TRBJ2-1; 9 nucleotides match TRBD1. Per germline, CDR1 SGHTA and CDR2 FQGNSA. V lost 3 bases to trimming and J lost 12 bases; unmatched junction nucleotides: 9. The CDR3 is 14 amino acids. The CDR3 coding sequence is TGTGCCAGCAGCTTCGGACAGGGGTACGTTGGGCAGTTCTTC. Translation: CASSFGQGYVGQFF.

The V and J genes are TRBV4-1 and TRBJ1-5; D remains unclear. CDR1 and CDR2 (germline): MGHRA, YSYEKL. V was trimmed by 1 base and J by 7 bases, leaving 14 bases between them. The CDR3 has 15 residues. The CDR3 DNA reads TGCGCCAGCAGCCAAGCTTCTCAGACATCACAGCCCCAGCATTTT. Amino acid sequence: CASSQASQTSQPQHF.

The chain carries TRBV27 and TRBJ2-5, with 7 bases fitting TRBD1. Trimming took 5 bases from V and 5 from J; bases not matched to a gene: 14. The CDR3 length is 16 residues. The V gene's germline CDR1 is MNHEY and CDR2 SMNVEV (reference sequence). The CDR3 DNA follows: TGTGCCAGCAGTGAACAGGGGACCATCTTTTCGGAGACCCAGTACTTC. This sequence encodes CASSEQGTIFSETQYF.

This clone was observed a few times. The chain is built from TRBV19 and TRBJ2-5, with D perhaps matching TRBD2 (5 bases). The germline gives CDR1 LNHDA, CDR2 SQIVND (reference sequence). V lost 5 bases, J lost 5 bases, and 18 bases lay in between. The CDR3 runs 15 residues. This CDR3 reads CASSWLRGDGETQYF. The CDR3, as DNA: TGTGCCAGTAGTTGGCTTCGGGGAGATGGGGAGACCCAGTACTTC.

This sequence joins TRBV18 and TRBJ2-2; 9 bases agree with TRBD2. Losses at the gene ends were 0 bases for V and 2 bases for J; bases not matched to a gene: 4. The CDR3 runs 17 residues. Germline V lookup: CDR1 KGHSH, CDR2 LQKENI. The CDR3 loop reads CASSPPGTSINTGELFF. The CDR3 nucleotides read TGTGCCAGCTCACCACCCGGGACTAGCATTAACACCGGGGAGCTGTTTTTT.

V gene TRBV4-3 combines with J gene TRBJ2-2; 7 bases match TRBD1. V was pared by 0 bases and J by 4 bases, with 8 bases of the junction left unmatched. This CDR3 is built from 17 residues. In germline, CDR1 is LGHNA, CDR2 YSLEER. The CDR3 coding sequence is TGCGCCAGCAGCCAAGATTCGACAGGGATGCGCACCGGGGAGCTGTTTTTT. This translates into CASSQDSTGMRTGELFF.

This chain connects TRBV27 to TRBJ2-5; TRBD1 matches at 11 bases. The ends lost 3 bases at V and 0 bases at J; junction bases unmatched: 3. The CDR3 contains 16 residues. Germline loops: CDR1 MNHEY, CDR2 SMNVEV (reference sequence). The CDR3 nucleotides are TGTGCCAGCAGTTTCAGGGACAGGGGGTACCAAGAGACCCAGTACTTC. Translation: CASSFRDRGYQETQYF.